This TCR beta chain is from a study of blood T cells in healthy people across ages. CDR1 is SGHVS and CDR2 is FQNEAQ in the germline V gene. The CDR3 has 16 residues. The J segment lost 1 base and the V segment lost 1 base, leaving 6 bases of the junction unmatched. Through a sample-barcoded 5' primer and a J-beta primer mix, a second PCR was run for roughly 6 to 12 cycles. MiXCR, applied by TCRdb to the 5' RACE reads, yields one record per CDR3 protein. The sample has 800,000 or so distinct CDR3 sequences; about half are singletons. The receptor was derived from a man aged 80 or over in good health. The V gene is TRBV7-8, the J gene TRBJ2-5; 7 bases line up with TRBD2. Source material: blood. The chain's CDR3 is CASSLGRGSPQETQYF. The CDR3 DNA is TGTGCCAGCAGCTTAGGCCGCGGGAGCCCCCAAGAGACCCAGTACTTC. Drawing the rest from reference TRBV7-8 and TRBJ2-5, the complete variable domain is GAGVSQSPRYKVAKRGQDVALRCDPISGHVSLFWYQQALGQGPEFLTYFQNEAQLDKSGLPSDRFFAERPEGSVSTLKIQRTQQEDSAVYLCASSLGRGSPQETQYFGPGTRLLVL.